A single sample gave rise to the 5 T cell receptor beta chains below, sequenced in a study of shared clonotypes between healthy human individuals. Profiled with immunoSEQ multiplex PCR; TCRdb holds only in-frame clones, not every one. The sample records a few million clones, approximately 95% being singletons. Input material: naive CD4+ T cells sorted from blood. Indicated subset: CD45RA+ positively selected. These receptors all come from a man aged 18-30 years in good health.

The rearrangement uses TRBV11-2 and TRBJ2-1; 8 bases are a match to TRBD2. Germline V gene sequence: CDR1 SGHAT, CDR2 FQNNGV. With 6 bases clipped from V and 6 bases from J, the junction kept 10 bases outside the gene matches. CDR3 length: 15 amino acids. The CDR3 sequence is CASSDTGTRINEQFF. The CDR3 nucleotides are TGTGCCAGCAGTGATACCGGGACTAGGATCAATGAGCAGTTCTTC.

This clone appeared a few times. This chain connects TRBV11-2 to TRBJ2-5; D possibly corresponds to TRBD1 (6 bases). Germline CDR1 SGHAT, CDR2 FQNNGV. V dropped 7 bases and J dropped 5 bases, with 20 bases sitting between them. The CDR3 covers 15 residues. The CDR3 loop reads CASTPAPGASETQYF. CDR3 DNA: TGTGCCAGCACCCCTGCCCCAGGGGCGTCGGAGACCCAGTACTTC.

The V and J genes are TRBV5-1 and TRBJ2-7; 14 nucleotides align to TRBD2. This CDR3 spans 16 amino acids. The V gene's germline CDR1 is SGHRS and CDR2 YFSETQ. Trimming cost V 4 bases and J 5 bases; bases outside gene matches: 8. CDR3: CASSPGLAGVENEQYF. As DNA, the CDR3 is TGCGCCAGCAGCCCGGGACTAGCGGGAGTTGAAAACGAGCAGTACTTC.

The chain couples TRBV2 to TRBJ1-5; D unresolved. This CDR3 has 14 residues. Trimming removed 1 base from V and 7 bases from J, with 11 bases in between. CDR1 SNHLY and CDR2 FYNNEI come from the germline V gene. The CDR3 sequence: CASSEVNSHQPQHF. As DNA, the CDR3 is TGTGCCAGCAGTGAAGTCAACAGCCACCAGCCCCAGCATTTT. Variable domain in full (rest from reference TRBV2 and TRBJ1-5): EPEVTQTPSHQVTQMGQEVILRCVPISNHLYFYWYRQILGQKVEFLVSFYNNEISEKSEIFDDQFSVERPDGSNFTLKIRSTKLEDSAMYFCASSEVNSHQPQHFGDGTRLSIL.

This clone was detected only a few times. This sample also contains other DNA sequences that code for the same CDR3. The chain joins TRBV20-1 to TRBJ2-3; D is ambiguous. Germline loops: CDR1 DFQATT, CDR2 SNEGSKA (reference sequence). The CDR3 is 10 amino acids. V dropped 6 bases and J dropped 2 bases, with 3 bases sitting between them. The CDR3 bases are TGCAGTGCCACCACAGATACGCAGTATTTT. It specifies CSATTDTQYF.